The rows below give T cell receptor beta chains drawn from one sample of a study of glioma-infiltrating T cells. MiXCR, applied by TCRdb to the multiplex PCR reads, yields one record per CDR3 protein. The sample records 150,000 to 200,000 distinct CDR3 sequences, approximately 30% being singletons. Specimen: glioma tissue, nonneoplastic brain tissue, or PBMCs (not recorded which). The source is a human donor with low-grade glioma or glioblastoma, undergoing nonglioma brain surgery, or in good health (not recorded which). CDR3s include the opening cysteine and the closing phenylalanine or tryptophan. The order of the fields is D gene, V gene, J gene, CDR3 protein. The D gene is left open where the match is weak.

D: .; V: TRBV18; J: TRBJ1-2; CDR3: CASSPRQGIYTF
D: TRBD1; V: TRBV12-3/TRBV12-4; J: TRBJ2-1; CDR3: CASSLTGDGVEQFF
D: .; V: TRBV20-1; J: TRBJ1-1; CDR3: CSARDRTDVNEFF
D: TRBD2; V: TRBV20-1; J: TRBJ2-1; CDR3: CSARRGLAGVSEQFF
D: TRBD1; V: TRBV4-3; J: TRBJ2-7; CDR3: CASSQEGTGDGSAYEQYF
D: .; V: TRBV7-7; J: TRBJ2-5; CDR3: CASSLARAEETQYF
D: TRBD2; V: TRBV7-2; J: TRBJ2-5; CDR3: CASSRTTTPGGETQYF
D: .; V: TRBV4-3; J: TRBJ2-5; CDR3: CASSQVGGGETQYF
D: .; V: TRBV7-2; J: TRBJ2-7; CDR3: CASRLTGAYEQYF
D: .; V: TRBV27; J: TRBJ1-5; CDR3: CASSFLVGGQPQHF
D: TRBD2; V: TRBV20-1; J: TRBJ2-7; CDR3: CSARLAGNYEQYF
D: .; V: TRBV7-2; J: TRBJ2-7; CDR3: CASSRDSPRGPAEYYEQYF
D: .; V: TRBV6-2/TRBV6-3; J: TRBJ2-3; CDR3: CASSPLYTDTQYF
D: .; V: TRBV3-1; J: TRBJ1-1; CDR3: CASSHGGQGWRGYPEAFF
D: .; V: TRBV6-2/TRBV6-3; J: TRBJ2-1; CDR3: CASSPRWYEQFF
D: TRBD2; V: TRBV11-2; J: TRBJ2-7; CDR3: CASSLVPQTSGGYEQYF
D: TRBD2; V: TRBV4-3; J: TRBJ2-1; CDR3: CASSRLAGGLSSYNEQFF
D: .; V: TRBV19; J: TRBJ1-5; CDR3: CASSLGPVGSQPQHF
D: .; V: TRBV12-3/TRBV12-4; J: TRBJ1-5; CDR3: CASSYSIDQPQHF
D: TRBD1; V: TRBV12-3/TRBV12-4; J: TRBJ2-1; CDR3: CASSPRGQGINEQFF
D: .; V: TRBV6-1; J: TRBJ1-1; CDR3: CASAGPEAFF
D: TRBD1; V: TRBV27; J: TRBJ2-7; CDR3: CASSTPGQGMDEQYF
D: .; V: TRBV19; J: TRBJ1-5; CDR3: CASSPAVDQPQHF
D: .; V: TRBV7-2; J: TRBJ1-2; CDR3: CTSSLGTEYGYTF
D: .; V: TRBV7-2; J: TRBJ1-5; CDR3: CASSEFGNQPQHF
D: .; V: TRBV12-3/TRBV12-4; J: TRBJ1-4; CDR3: CASSPSGTLKLSPVF
D: TRBD1; V: TRBV20-1; J: TRBJ2-1; CDR3: CSAIGTGDYNEQFF
D: .; V: TRBV27; J: TRBJ2-5; CDR3: CASRPGQAKETQYF
D: TRBD2; V: TRBV29-1; J: TRBJ2-5; CDR3: CSVAQLAGIQETQYF
D: TRBD1; V: TRBV4-2; J: TRBJ2-7; CDR3: CASSPGSGTDYEQYF
D: .; V: TRBV19; J: TRBJ2-7; CDR3: CASSGGTVDEQYF
D: .; V: TRBV20-1; J: TRBJ1-5; CDR3: CSAIQGLNQPQHF